What follows are 12 T cell receptor beta chains derived from one specimen sequenced in a study of blood T cell repertoires in COVID-19. Measured with immunoSEQ multiplex PCR; TCRdb has only the in-frame clones, and not every one. The sample lists some 360,000 clones; about 87% were seen once. Sequencing input: peripheral blood. The source of these receptors is a woman aged 55-69 years with COVID-19, enrolled during active disease.

This clone has only a few counts. The chain employs TRBV6-1 and TRBJ1-1; possibly TRBD1 for D (5 bases). The V gene's germline CDR1 is MNHNS and CDR2 SASEGT. V was cut by 5 bases and J by 1 base, with 11 bases left in between. There are 14 residues in the CDR3. This chain's CDR3 is CASSYSGSNTEAFF. The CDR3 nucleotides are TGTGCCAGCAGTTATTCAGGGTCGAACACTGAAGCTTTCTTT.

Concerning this clone itself: A junction end diverges from the germline sequence, so it may reflect a read error. V is TRBV2 and J is TRBJ1-1; tentatively, D is TRBD1 (5 bases). Looked up from germline, CDR1 is SNHLY and CDR2 is FYNNEI. The CDR3 contains 11 residues. Here the CDR3 reads CASSEALRQYF. CDR3 bases: TGTGCCAGCAGTGAAGCGCTAAGACAGTACTTT.

The rearrangement links TRBV10-3 to TRBJ1-4; TRBD1 aligns across 8 bases. The CDR3 is 15 residues long. In germline, CDR1 is ENHRY, CDR2 SYGVKD. Trimming removed 3 bases from V and 3 bases from J; junction bases left unmatched: 3. This chain's CDR3 is CAISEAGGSNEKLFF. The CDR3 nucleotides are TGTGCCATCAGTGAAGCAGGGGGCTCTAATGAAAAACTGTTTTTT.

The chain uses TRBV6-1 and TRBJ2-1, with TRBD1 matching over 7 bases. J gave up 7 bases and V 3 bases, and 3 bases lay outside the gene matches. Germline V gives CDR1 MNHNS, CDR2 SASEGT. This CDR3 region has 13 residues. The CDR3 coding sequence is TGTGCCAGCAGTGACCACAGGGGAAATGAGCAGTTCTTC. This codes for CASSDHRGNEQFF.

V usage is TRBV5-1 and J usage is TRBJ1-4; maybe TRBD1 (5 bases). The germline V gene has CDR1 SGHRS and CDR2 YFSETQ. Trimming stripped 4 bases from V and 7 bases from J, with 17 bases between. CDR3 size: 15 residues. CDR3 in amino acids: CASSLGGQGGEKLFF. Written as DNA, the CDR3 is TGCGCCAGCAGCCTGGGCGGGCAGGGAGGTGAAAAACTGTTTTTT.

V usage is TRBV5-6 and J usage is TRBJ2-5; D not resolved. This CDR3 spans 14 amino acids. Germline assignment: CDR1 SGHDT and CDR2 YYEEEE. Trimming left V 4 bases short and J 4 bases short, with 14 bases between. The CDR3 DNA reads TGTGCCAGCAGCGATGTGGGCCTTGGAGAGACCCAGTACTTC. It yields the protein CASSDVGLGETQYF.

The V and J genes are TRBV7-9 and TRBJ1-3; D call uncertain. Trimming removed 5 bases at V and 1 base at J, with 15 bases between. There are 16 residues in the CDR3. Germline CDR1 and CDR2: SEHNR and FQNEAQ (reference sequence). CDR3 coding DNA: TGTGCCAGCAGCCCACCCGTTAGAGTATCTGGAAACACCATATATTTT. It is translated as CASSPPVRVSGNTIYF.

The rearrangement links TRBV6-2 or TRBV6-3 to TRBJ1-1; TRBD1 aligns across 8 bases. CDR3 length: 15 residues. Germline V gives CDR1 MNHEY, CDR2 SVGEGT. Trimming cost V 4 bases and J 6 bases; bases outside gene matches: 10. CDR3 DNA sequence: TGTGCCAGCAGTTCAGCCCAGGGGGCTGGACCTGAAGCTTTCTTT. Translated: CASSSAQGAGPEAFF.

This clone was seen just once. The rearrangement uses TRBV3-1 (or the pseudogene TRBV3-2) and TRBJ2-3; TRBD2 agrees at 12 bases. The CDR3 has 18 amino acids. The V and J ends lost 1 base and 4 bases, in that order; junction bases with no gene match: 9. Germline V CDR1 and CDR2: LGHDT, YNNKEL (reference sequence). The CDR3: CASSQGATSGGGADTQYF. In nucleotides, the CDR3 is TGTGCCAGCAGCCAAGGCGCGACTAGCGGGGGTGGGGCAGATACGCAGTATTTT.

This chain uses TRBV16 with TRBJ1-5; D not resolved. The germline V gene encodes CDR1 KGHSY and CDR2 FQNENV. Trimming pared 0 bases from V and 4 bases from J, leaving 7 bases between. This CDR3 contains 14 residues. CDR3 region: CASSQSGSNQPQHF. Here the CDR3 DNA reads TGTGCCAGCAGCCAATCGGGCAGTAATCAGCCCCAGCATTTT.

This chain uses TRBV2 with TRBJ1-6; a possible D gene is TRBD1 (6 bases). This CDR3 has 12 residues. CDR1 and CDR2 from the germline V gene are SNHLY and FYNNEI. V lost 10 bases and J 10 bases, leaving 14 bases between the germline ends. CDR3 nucleotides: TGTGCCACCTTTACAGGGTCCTCACCCCTCCACTTT. It translates to CATFTGSSPLHF.

In its sample, this clone was seen once. The chain combines TRBV29-1 with TRBJ2-7; D perhaps matches TRBD1 (6 bases). Germline V lookup: CDR1 SQVTM, CDR2 ANQGSEA. Trimming pared 5 bases from V and 4 bases from J, leaving 12 bases between. This CDR3 has 12 amino acids. Written as DNA, the CDR3 is TGCAGCGTTCGAACAGGGTGGTACGAGCAGTACTTC. Protein sequence: CSVRTGWYEQYF.